The 5 T cell receptor beta chains below come from one sample, sequenced in a study of cytomegalovirus exposure and HLA in healthy donors. Vbeta (60) and Jbeta (13) primers were used in the PCR. Repertoires were generated with immunoSEQ multiplex PCR, while TCRdb's copy carries only in-frame clones and drops some. This table holds 150,000 to 200,000 clones, 60% to 80% found once. Material: PBMCs. These receptors were collected from a woman between 45 and 65 years old in good health and CMV-seropositive.

The V call is TRBV19, the J call TRBJ1-1; D is unresolved. Germline values: CDR1 LNHDA, CDR2 SQIVND (reference sequence). With 2 bases removed from V and 2 bases from J, the gap between germline ends came to 15 bases. The CDR3 contains 16 residues. In DNA, the CDR3 is TGTGCCAGTAGTATATCGGCAGGTGGGAGAAACACTGAAGCTTTCTTT. It translates to CASSISAGGRNTEAFF.

This chain joins TRBV5-1 and TRBJ1-4; the D gene is possibly TRBD1 (6 bases). The germline V gene has CDR1 SGHRS and CDR2 YFSETQ. The V gene lost 4 bases and the J gene lost 8 bases, with 24 bases spanning the gap. The CDR3 is 17 amino acids. CDR3 amino acids: CASSPEWSRGAWEKLFF. The DNA of the CDR3 is TGCGCCAGCAGCCCAGAGTGGTCTCGGGGGGCTTGGGAAAAACTGTTTTTT.

This sequence joins TRBV6-6 and TRBJ2-3; D not certain. Trimming stripped 6 bases from V and 2 bases from J, with 9 bases between. CDR3 length: 13 residues. CDR1 is MNHNY and CDR2 is SVGAGI in the germline V gene (reference sequence). The DNA of the CDR3 is TGTGCCAGCAGGAAAGAGTTCACAGATACGCAGTATTTT. Encoded protein: CASRKEFTDTQYF.

The chain is built from TRBV25-1 and TRBJ2-5; 10 nucleotides line up with TRBD2. CDR1 MGHDK and CDR2 SYGVNS come from the germline V gene. J was trimmed by 5 bases and V by 7 bases; bases with no gene match: 10. The CDR3 extends over 15 amino acids. Here the CDR3 DNA reads TGTGCCAGCATAGGGAGCGGGGGGGCCGGGGAGACCCAGTACTTC. Translated, it gives CASIGSGGAGETQYF.

The chain has TRBV6-4 and TRBJ1-1, with 8 bases aligning to TRBD1. The CDR3 has 14 amino acids. V shed 3 bases and J 1 base; nucleotides not matched to a gene: 1. Germline CDR1 and CDR2: MRHNA and SNTAGT. CDR3 in DNA: TGTGCCAGCAGTGAGACAGGGGAGAACACTGAAGCTTTCTTT. Translated: CASSETGENTEAFF.